This TCR beta chain was identified during a study of cytomegalovirus exposure and HLA in healthy donors. Study outcomes and limitations: For most subjects, TCR beta sequences were reported to predict HLA-A and HLA-B alleles with accuracy.

To note about this clone: What it binds is unknown.

PCR amplification relied on 60 Vbeta primers (plus 13 Jbeta primers). The repertoire was sequenced with immunoSEQ multiplex PCR; TCRdb's copy has only in-frame clones and lacks some. The data hold 150,000 or so clones, with roughly 82% observed a single time. Sequenced material: PBMCs. The source is a male donor in good health and CMV-seropositive.

The CDR3 DNA reads TGTGCCAGCAGCGCCGGGACTTATAATTCACCCCTCCACTTT. Its translation: CASSAGTYNSPLHF. The J gene is TRBJ1-6, the V gene TRBV9, with D maybe TRBD1 (5 bases). Trimming cost V 3 bases and J 4 bases, with 8 bases left between them. Germline V lookup: CDR1 SGDLS, CDR2 YYNGEE. The CDR3 extends over 14 amino acids.